What follows describes a single T cell receptor (beta chain). This specimen comes from a study of T cell changes during pregnancy in multiple sclerosis. Unmatched junction bases numbered 10, after V lost 2 bases and J lost 9 bases. This CDR3 has 15 residues. Germline V CDR1 and CDR2: MDHEN, SYDVKM. Produced via immunoSEQ multiplex PCR; TCRdb's table is partial and in-frame only. Counted here are tens of thousands of clones, about 88% occurring once; the ten biggest clones make up 1.2%. This TCR was sampled from a female donor with multiple sclerosis, enrolled in a pregnancy study. This material consisted of CD4+ T cells from peripheral blood mononuclear cells, taken before pregnancy. The chain couples TRBV28 to TRBJ2-1, with TRBD2 matching 7 bases. CDR3 in DNA: TGTGCCAGCAGTTTAGGGGGACTACCTTTCATTGAGCAGTTCTTC. Translation gives CASSLGGLPFIEQFF.